This T cell receptor (beta chain) was sequenced for a study of tumor and adjacent non-tumor tissue in lung cancer. About the study: Samples averaged roughly 4.2 million productive TCRbeta reads each.

Study-level results: Tumor tissue had significantly higher TCR diversity than normal lung.

The template was RNA from unsorted bulk tissue. This non-tumor lung sample came from over 3 cm beyond the tumor edge. Newly diagnosed lung cancer patients had thoracic surgery in China, August–late 2014, without prior chemotherapy. Germline V gives CDR1 SGHTA, CDR2 FQGNSA. This CDR3 region has 15 residues. V shed 6 bases and J shed 5 bases, with 20 bases lying between them. This clonotype was counted a few times. The antigen is undetermined. TCRbeta libraries were built with three rounds of nested PCR, modified from ARM-PCR. Using its own MiXCR run on the multiplex PCR reads, TCRdb lists one record per CDR3 protein. The table shows about 44,000 distinct CDR3 sequences, with roughly 60% occurring only once.

The sequenced sample was distant non-tumor lung tissue. The chain uses TRBV7-2 and TRBJ2-7, with a possible D match to TRBD2 (7 bases). The clonotype comes from a woman between 35 and 50 years old with non-small cell lung cancer. The CDR3 nucleotides are TGTGCCAGCAGTTCCAGGTGGGGGGGCAAGAACGAGCAGTACTTC. Translation gives CASSSRWGGKNEQYF.